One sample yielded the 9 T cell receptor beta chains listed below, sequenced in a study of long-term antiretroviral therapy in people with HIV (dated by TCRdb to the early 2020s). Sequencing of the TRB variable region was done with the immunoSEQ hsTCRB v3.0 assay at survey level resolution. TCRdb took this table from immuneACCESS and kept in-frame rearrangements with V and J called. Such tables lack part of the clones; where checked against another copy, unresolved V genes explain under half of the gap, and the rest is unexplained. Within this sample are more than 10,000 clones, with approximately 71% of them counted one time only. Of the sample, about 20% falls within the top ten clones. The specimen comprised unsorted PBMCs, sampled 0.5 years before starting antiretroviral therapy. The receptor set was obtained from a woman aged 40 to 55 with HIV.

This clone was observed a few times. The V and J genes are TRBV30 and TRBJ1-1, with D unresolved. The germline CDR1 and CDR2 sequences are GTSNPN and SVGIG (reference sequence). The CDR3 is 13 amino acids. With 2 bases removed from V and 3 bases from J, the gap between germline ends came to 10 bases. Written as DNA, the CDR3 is TGTGCCTGGAGTCTACAGCGGCACACTGAAGCTTTCTTT. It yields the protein CAWSLQRHTEAFF.

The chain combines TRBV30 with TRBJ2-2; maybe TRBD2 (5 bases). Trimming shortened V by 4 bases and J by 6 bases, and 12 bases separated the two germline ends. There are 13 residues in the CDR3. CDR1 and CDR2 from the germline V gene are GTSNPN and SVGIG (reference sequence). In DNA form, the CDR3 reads TGTGCCTGGACGGTGGGAGTACCCGGGGAGCTGTTTTTT. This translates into CAWTVGVPGELFF.

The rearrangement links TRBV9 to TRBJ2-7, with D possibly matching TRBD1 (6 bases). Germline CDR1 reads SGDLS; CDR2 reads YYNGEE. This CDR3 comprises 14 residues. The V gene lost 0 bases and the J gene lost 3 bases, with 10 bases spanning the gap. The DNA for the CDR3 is TGTGCCAGCAGCGTAGGGACAGTTCACTACGAGCAGTACTTC. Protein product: CASSVGTVHYEQYF.

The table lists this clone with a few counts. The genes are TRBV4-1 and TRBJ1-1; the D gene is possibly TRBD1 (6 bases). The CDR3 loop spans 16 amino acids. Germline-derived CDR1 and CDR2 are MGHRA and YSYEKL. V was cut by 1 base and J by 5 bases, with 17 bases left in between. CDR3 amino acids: CASSQGATGVWTEAFF. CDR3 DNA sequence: TGCGCCAGCAGCCAAGGTGCGACAGGAGTGTGGACTGAAGCTTTCTTT.

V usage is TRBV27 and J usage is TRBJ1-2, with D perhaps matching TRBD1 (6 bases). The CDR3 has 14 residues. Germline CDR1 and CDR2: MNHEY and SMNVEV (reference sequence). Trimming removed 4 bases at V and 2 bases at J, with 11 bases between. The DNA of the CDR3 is TGTGCCAGCAGTTCCGGGGGACAAAACTATGGCTACACCTTC. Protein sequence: CASSSGGQNYGYTF.

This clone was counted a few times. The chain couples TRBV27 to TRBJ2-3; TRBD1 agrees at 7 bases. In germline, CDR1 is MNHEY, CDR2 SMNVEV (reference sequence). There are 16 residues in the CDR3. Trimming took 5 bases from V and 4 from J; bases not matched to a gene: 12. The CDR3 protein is CASSPLQGMRADTQYF. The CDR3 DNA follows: TGTGCCAGCAGTCCGTTACAGGGGATGAGGGCAGATACGCAGTATTTT.

In DNA form, the CDR3 reads TGTGCAAGTCGCCCCAGAGGAGGGATCTTCGGCGAGCAGTACTTC. This sequence encodes CASRPRGGIFGEQYF. V usage is TRBV12-2 and J usage is TRBJ2-7; whether TRBD2, the table's D call, matches the DNA was not checked. TRBV12-2 has pseudogene status. The CDR3 runs 15 residues.

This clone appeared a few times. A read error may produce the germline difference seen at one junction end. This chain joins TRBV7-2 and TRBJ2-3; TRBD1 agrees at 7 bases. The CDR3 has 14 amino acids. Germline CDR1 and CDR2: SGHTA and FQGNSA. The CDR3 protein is CASSRDSGTDTQYF. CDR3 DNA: TGTGCCAGCAGCCGGGACAGTGGCACGGATACGCAGTATTTT. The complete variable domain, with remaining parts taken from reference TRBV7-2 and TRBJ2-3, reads GAGVSQSPSNKVTEKGKDVELRCDPISGHTALYWYRQSLGQGLEFLIYFQGNSAPDKSGLPSDRFSAERTGGSVSTLTIQRTQQEDSAVYLCASSRDSGTDTQYFGPGTRLTVL.

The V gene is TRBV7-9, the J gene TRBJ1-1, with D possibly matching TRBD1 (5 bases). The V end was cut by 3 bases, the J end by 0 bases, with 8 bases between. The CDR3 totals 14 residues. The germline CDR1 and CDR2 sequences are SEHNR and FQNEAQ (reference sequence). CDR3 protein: CASSLTVLNTEAFF. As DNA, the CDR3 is TGTGCCAGCAGCTTGACAGTGTTGAACACTGAAGCTTTCTTT.